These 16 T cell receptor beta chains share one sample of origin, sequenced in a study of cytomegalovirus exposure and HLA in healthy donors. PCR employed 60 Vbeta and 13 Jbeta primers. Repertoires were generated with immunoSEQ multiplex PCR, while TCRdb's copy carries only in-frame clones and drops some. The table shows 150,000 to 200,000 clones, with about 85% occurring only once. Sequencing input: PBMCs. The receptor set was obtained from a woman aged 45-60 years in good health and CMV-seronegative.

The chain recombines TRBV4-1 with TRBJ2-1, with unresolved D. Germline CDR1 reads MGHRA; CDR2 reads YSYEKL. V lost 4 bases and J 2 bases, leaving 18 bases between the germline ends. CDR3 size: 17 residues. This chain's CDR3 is CASSLHPTRSTYNEQFF. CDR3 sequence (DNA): TGCGCCAGCAGCCTCCACCCAACCCGAAGCACCTACAATGAGCAGTTCTTC.

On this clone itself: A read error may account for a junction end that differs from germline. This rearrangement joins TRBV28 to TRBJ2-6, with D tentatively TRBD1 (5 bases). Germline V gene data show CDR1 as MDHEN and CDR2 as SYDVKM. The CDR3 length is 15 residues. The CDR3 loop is CASSLRVSGASVLTF. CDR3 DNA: TGTGCCAGCAGTTTAAGAGTCTCTGGGGCCAGCGTCCTGACTTTC. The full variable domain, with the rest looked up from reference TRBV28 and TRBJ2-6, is DVKVTQSSRYLVKRTGEKVFLECVQDMDHENMFWYRQDPGLGLRLIYFSYDVKMKEKGDIPEGYSVSREKKERFSLILESASTNQTSMYLCASSLRVSGASVLTFGAGSRLTVL.

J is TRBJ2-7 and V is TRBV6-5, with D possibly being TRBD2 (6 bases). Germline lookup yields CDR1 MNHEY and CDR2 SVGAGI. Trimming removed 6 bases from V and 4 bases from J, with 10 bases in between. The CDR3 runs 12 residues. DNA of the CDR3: TGTGCCAGCAGAGGGGACTGGTACGAGCAGTACTTC. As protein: CASRGDWYEQYF.

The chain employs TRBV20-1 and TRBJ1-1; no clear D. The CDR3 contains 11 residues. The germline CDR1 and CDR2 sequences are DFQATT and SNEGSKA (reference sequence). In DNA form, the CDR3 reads TGCAGGGCCAGGTCTGGGACTGAAGCTTTCTTT. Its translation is CRARSGTEAFF.

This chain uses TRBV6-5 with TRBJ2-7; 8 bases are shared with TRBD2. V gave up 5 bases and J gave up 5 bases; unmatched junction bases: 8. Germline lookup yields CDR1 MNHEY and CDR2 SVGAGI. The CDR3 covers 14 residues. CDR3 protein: CASSPGLVFNEQYF. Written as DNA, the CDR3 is TGTGCCAGCAGTCCGGGACTAGTGTTTAACGAGCAGTACTTC.

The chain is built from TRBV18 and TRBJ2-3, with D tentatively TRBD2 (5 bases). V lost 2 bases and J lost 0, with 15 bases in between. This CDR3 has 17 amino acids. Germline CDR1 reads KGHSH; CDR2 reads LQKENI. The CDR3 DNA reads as TGTGCCAGCTCACCAATTCGGGGTACCTCTAGCACAGATACGCAGTATTTT. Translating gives CASSPIRGTSSTDTQYF.

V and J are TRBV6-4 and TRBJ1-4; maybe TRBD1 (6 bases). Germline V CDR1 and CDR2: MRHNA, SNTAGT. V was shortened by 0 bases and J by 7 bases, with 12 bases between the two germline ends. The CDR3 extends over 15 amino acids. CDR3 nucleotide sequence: TGTGCCAGCAGTGACTCACCAGGGGCGGGTGAAAAACTGTTTTTT. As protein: CASSDSPGAGEKLFF.

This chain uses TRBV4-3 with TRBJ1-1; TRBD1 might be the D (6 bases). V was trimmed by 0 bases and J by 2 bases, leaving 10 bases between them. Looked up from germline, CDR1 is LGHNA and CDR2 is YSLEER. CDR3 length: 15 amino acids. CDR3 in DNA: TGCGCCAGCAGCCAAGATCCGGACAGCAACACTGAAGCTTTCTTT. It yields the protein CASSQDPDSNTEAFF.

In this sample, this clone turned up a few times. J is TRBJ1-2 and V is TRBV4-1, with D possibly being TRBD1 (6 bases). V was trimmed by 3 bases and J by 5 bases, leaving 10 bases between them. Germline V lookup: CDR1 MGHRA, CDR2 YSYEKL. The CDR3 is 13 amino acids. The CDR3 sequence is CASSHPQGYGYTF. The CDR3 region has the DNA TGCGCCAGCAGCCACCCACAGGGTTATGGCTACACCTTC.

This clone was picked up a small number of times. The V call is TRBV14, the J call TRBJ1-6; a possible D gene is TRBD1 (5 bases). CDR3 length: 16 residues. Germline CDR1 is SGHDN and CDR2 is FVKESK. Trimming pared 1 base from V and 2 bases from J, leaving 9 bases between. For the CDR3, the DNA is TGTGCCAGCAGCCAAGGTCCAGGGACCTATAATTCACCCCTCCACTTT. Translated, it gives CASSQGPGTYNSPLHF.

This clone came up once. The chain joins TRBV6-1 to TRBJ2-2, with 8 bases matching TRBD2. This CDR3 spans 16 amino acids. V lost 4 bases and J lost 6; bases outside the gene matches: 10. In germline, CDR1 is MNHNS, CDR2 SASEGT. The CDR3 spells CASSGRGGAHSGELFF. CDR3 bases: TGTGCCAGCAGTGGACGGGGGGGGGCGCATTCCGGGGAGCTGTTTTTT.

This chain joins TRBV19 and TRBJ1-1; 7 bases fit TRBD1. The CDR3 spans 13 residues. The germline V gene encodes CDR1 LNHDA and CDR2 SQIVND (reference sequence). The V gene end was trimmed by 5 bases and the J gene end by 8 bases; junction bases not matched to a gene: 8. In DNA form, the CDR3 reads TGTGCCAGTAGTCCCTGGACAGGAGCCGAAGCTTTCTTT. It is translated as CASSPWTGAEAFF.

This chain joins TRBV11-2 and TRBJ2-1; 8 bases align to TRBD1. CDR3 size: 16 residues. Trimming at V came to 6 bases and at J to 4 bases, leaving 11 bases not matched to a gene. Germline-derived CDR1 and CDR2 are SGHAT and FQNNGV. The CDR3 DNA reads TGTGCCAGCAGTCCCGGGTCAGGGACAGGTTACAATGAGCAGTTCTTC. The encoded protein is CASSPGSGTGYNEQFF.

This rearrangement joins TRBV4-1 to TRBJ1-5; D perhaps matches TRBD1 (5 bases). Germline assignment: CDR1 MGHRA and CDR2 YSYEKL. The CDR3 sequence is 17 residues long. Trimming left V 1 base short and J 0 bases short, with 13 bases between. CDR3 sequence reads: CASSQVRGIDSNQPQHF. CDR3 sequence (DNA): TGCGCCAGCAGCCAAGTCCGGGGGATAGATAGCAATCAGCCCCAGCATTTT.

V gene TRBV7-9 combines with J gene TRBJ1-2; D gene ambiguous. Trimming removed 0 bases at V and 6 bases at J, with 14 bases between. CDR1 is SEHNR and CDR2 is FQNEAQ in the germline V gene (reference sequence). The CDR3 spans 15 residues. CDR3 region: CASSLAGRGGDGYTF. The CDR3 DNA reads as TGTGCCAGCAGCTTAGCGGGTCGGGGTGGTGATGGCTACACCTTC. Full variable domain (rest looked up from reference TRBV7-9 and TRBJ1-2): DTGVSQNPRHKITKRGQNVTFRCDPISEHNRLYWYRQTLGQGPEFLTYFQNEAQLEKSRLLSDRFSAERPKGSFSTLEIQRTEQGDSAMYLCASSLAGRGGDGYTFGSGTRLTVV.

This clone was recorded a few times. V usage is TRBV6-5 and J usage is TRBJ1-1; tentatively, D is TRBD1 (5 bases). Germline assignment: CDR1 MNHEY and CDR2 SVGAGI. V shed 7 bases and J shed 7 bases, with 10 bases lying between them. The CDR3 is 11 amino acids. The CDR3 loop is CASKWGVEAFF. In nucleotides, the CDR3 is TGTGCCAGCAAGTGGGGCGTTGAAGCTTTCTTT.